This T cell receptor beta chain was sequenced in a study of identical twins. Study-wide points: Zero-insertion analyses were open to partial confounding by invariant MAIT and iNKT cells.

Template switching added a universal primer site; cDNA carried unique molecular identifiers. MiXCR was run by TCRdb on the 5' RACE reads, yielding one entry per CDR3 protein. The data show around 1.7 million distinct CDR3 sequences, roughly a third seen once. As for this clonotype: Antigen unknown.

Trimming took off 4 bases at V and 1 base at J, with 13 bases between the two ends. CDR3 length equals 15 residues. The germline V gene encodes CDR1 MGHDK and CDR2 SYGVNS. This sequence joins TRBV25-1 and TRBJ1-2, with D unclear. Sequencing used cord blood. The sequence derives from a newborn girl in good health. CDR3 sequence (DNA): TGTGCCAGCAGTGTTTCAGGCCTTGGTAACTATGGCTACACCTTC. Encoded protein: CASSVSGLGNYGYTF.